What follows describes a single T cell receptor beta chain. Authors' processing steps: Cell counts per sample came from amplifying reference gene primers. TCRdb's table, derived via immunoSEQ multiplex PCR, lists solely in-frame clones and lacks some. V and J calls and clone size are those listed in that table; D and trimming were worked out from the DNA. The sample yields some 240,000 clones, approximately 92% seen once. This entry is derived from a study of blood T cell repertoires in COVID-19. Study-level background: From the United States, Italy and Spain came samples of acute and convalescent COVID-19. T cells, B-cell-depleted T cells, or PBMCs supplied cDNA or gDNA.

The CDR3 is 19 amino acids. V was shortened by 10 bases and J by 1 base, with 31 bases between the two germline ends. The germline V gene encodes CDR1 LGHDT and CDR2 YNNKEL (reference sequence). The sample consisted of peripheral blood. This sequence originates from a woman between 40 and 50 years old who had recovered from COVID-19. V and J are TRBV3-1 (or the pseudogene TRBV3-2) and TRBJ1-2; D is possibly TRBD1 (5 bases). Here the CDR3 reads CATRSRPVPFRQNNYGYTF. Here the CDR3 DNA reads TGTGCCACCAGAAGCAGACCGGTACCGTTCAGACAGAATAACTATGGCTACACCTTC.